A selection of T cell receptor beta chains follows, all from one sample in a study of cytomegalovirus exposure and HLA in healthy donors. The protocol was immunoSEQ multiplex PCR, while the TCRdb copy is restricted to in-frame clones and leaves out a portion. The repertoire holds under 200,000 clones, about 90% seen once, with approximately 3% in the top ten. Material: PBMCs. These receptors came from a woman under 30 in good health and CMV-seropositive. The CDR3 runs from the conserved cysteine through the conserved F or W.

>TRBV2|15
CASIPQGLPRETQYF
>TRBV4-1|17
CASSQQIPGTTSYEQYF
>TRBV14|15
CASSQEIGTPYEQYF
>TRBV7-9|14
CASSSAGRNYGYTF
>TRBV28|16
CASSLPTGGGKETQYF
>TRBV27|16
CASSYGWEAGNYEQYF
>TRBV10-2|15
CASSAEGVNNQPQHF
>TRBV7-6|15
CASKASAYNEETQYF
>TRBV6-1|14
CASSVGQGTDTQYF
>TRBV27|18
CASSLSIGGQVSYNEQFF
>TRBV6-6|12
CASSYSTGEQFF
>TRBV13|15
CASSTTGMEGGVLTF
>TRBV7-3|16
CASSLTGGFANTEAFF
>TRBV18|17
CASSRGTSGTPSYEQYF
>TRBV5-8|15
CASSLAGGGLYGYTF
>TRBV2|15
CASSEWLAGAGEQFF
>TRBV5-6|13
CASSSGQYSPLHF
>TRBV29-1|13
CSVEPRNTGELFF
>TRBV27|15
CASSRRTSGLNEQFF
>TRBV11-2|19
CASSLRAGATGSSYNEQFF
>TRBV5-1|12
CASSLLGREQYF
>TRBV2|13
CASLRDVHNEQFF
>TRBV15|12
CATSTRTDTQYF
>TRBV6-1|13
CASEQVSNQPQHF
>TRBV7-8|18
CASSSRLAGTSRSYEQYF
>TRBV5-4|15
CASSPTRTNTGELFF
>TRBV4-2|16
CASSPLGQGYIDTQYF
>TRBV27|13
CASSLGAGYEQYF
>TRBV10-1|13
CASQRDTNTEAFF
>TRBV18|17
CASSLGTGKLPEEKLFF
>TRBV11-3|14
CASSKSPGEDTQYF
>TRBV5-1|14
CASSSTSGAYEQYF
>TRBV4-2|13
CASSQVENYGYTF
>TRBV28|12
CASSWDREPQHF
>TRBV5-6|12
CASSLGLEKLFF
>TRBV1|16
CTSSQVGLGPYNEQFF
>TRBV7-2|17
CASSLEARDRRYQPQHF
>TRBV19|15
CASSLYRGRRDTQYF
>TRBV7-2|15
CASSLSLAGVETQYF
>TRBV5-1|14
CASSWSPGGETQYF
>TRBV2|19
CASTFVPKLDTPKYNEQFF
>TRBV19|15
CASSIDPAGGNTIYF
>TRBV28|20
CASSHPLGGGGSYSNQPQHF
>TRBV7-9|13
CASSLGVRGEQFF
>TRBV19|16
CASSPTPGRRNTEAFF
>TRBV21-1|17
CASSKEGLAGAGETQYF
>TRBV29-1|13
CSVWTGKNTEAFF
>TRBV5-1|15
CASSKGTGGNYGYTF
>TRBV28|13
CASSFRFTDTQYF